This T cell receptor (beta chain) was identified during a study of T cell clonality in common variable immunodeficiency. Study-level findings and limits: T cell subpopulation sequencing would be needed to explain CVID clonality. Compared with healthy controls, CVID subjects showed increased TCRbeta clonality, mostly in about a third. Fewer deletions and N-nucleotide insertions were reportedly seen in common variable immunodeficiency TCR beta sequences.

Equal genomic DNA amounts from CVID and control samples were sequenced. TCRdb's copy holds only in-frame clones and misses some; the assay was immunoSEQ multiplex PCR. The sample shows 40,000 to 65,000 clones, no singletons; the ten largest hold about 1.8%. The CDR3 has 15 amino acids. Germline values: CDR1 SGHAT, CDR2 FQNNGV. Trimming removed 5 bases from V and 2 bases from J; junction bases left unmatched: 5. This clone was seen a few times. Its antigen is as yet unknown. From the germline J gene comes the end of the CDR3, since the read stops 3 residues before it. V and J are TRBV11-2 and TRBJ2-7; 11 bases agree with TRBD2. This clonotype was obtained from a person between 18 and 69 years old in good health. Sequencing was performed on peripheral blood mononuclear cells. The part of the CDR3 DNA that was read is TGTGCCAGCAGCCGAGGACTAGCGGGTACCTACGAG. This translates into CASSRGLAGTYE. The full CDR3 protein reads CASSRGLAGTYEQYF.